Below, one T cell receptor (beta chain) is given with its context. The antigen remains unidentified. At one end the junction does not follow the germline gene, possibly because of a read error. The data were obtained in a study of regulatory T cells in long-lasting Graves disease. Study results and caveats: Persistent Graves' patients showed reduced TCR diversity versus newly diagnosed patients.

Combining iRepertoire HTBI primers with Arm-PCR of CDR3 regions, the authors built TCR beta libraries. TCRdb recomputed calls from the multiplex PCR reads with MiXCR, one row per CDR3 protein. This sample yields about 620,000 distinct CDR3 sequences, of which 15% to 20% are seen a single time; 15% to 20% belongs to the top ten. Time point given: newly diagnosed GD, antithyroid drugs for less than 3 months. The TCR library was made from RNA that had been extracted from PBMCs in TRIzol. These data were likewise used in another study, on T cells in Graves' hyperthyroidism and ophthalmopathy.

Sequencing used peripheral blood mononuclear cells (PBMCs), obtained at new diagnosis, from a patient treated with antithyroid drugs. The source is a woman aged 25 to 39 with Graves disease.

CDR3 protein: CASHQGVKPRHF. The DNA of the CDR3 is TGTGCCAGTCACCAGGGAGTCAAGCCCCGGCATTTT. V and J are TRBV28 and TRBJ1-5; D is perhaps TRBD1 (5 bases). Germline lookup yields CDR1 MDHEN and CDR2 SYDVKM. CDR3 length: 12 amino acids.